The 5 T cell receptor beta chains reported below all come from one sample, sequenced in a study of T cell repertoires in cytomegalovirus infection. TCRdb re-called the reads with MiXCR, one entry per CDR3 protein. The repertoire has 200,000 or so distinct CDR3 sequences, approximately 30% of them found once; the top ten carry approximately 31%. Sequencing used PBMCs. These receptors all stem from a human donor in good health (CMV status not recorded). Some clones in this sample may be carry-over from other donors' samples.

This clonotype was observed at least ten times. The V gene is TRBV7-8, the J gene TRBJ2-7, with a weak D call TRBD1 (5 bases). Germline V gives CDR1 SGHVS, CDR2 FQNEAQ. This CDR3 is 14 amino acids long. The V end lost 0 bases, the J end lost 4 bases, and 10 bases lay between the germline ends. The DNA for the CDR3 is TGTGCCAGCAGCTTAGCCTTCAGGGTGTACGAGCAGTACTTC. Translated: CASSLAFRVYEQYF.

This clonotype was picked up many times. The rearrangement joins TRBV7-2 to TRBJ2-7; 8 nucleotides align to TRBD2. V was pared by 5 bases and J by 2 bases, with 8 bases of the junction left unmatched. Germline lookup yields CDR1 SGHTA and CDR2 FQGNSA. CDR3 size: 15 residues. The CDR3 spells CASSDGTRDTYEQYF. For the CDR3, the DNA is TGTGCCAGCAGCGACGGGACTAGAGATACCTACGAGCAGTACTTC.

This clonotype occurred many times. CDR3 region: CASSLGPRNEQFF. CDR3 bases: TGTGCCAGCAGCCTCGGGCCAAGGAATGAGCAGTTCTTC. V gene TRBV7-3 combines with J gene TRBJ2-1; D is ambiguous. Germline loops: CDR1 SGHTA, CDR2 FQGTGA. CDR3 length: 13 amino acids. V shed 5 bases and J shed 7 bases, with 12 bases lying between them.

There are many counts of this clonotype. The CDR3 sequence is CSGRTANTEAFF. DNA of the CDR3: TGCAGCGGCCGGACGGCGAACACTGAAGCTTTCTTT. The chain couples TRBV29-1 to TRBJ1-1; D call uncertain. CDR1 and CDR2 (germline): SQVTM, ANQGSEA. With 7 bases removed from V and 1 base from J, the gap between germline ends came to 10 bases. This CDR3 spans 12 amino acids. The whole variable domain, filled in from reference TRBV29-1 and TRBJ1-1, reads SAVISQKPSRDICQRGTSLTIQCQVDSQVTMMFWYRQQPGQSLTLIATANQGSEATYESGFVIDKFPISRPNLTFSTLTVSNMSPEDSSIYLCSGRTANTEAFFGQGTRLTVV.

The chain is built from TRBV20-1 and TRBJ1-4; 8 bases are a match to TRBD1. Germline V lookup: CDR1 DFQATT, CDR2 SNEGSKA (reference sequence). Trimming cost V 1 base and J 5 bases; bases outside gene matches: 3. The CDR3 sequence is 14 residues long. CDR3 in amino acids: CSARGTGSNEKLFF. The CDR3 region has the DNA TGCAGTGCTAGAGGGACAGGGTCAAATGAAAAACTGTTTTTT.